A selection of T cell receptor beta chains follows, all from one sample in a study of identical twins. TCRdb re-called the 5' RACE reads through MiXCR, storing one row per CDR3 protein. The sample lists 200,000 to 250,000 distinct CDR3 sequences; roughly an eighth were seen once. These sequences were also reported in another study, on yellow fever vaccine responses in identical twins.

The sequenced sample was memory (CD45RO+) T cells sorted from blood. These receptors all stem from a woman aged 18 to 35 in good health. The CDR3 runs from the conserved cysteine through the conserved F or W. The D gene is left open where the match is weak. The listing skips clone size in some rows; elsewhere it reads once, few, many or a size class.

CDR3 | DNA | V | D | J | size
CASSSPGGRPRTGELFF | TGTGCCAGCAGCTCGCCGGGCGGGAGGCCACGGACCGGGGAGCTGTTTTTT | TRBV7-9 | TRBD2 | TRBJ2-2 | -
CASSLEIGERETQYF | TGCGCCAGCAGCTTGGAGATCGGTGAGAGGGAGACCCAGTACTTC | TRBV5-1 | - | TRBJ2-5 | -
CASSLVGGVFQETQYF | TGTGCCAGCAGCTTAGTTGGGGGGGTTTTTCAAGAGACCCAGTACTTC | TRBV7-8 | TRBD2 | TRBJ2-5 | -
CATSQIGNEQFF | TGTGCCACCAGCCAAATCGGCAATGAGCAGTTCTTC | TRBV15 | - | TRBJ2-1 | -
CASSLKGGVNGELFF | TGTGCCAGCAGTTTAAAAGGGGGCGTAAACGGGGAGCTGTTTTTT | TRBV28 | TRBD1 | TRBJ2-2 | -
CASSLTGDHEQYF | TGTGCCAGCAGTCTTACAGGGGACCACGAGCAGTACTTC | TRBV7-9 | TRBD1 | TRBJ2-7 | many
CASSLDFGTSGRTDTQYF | TGTGCCAGCAGTTTAGATTTTGGGACTAGCGGGAGAACAGATACGCAGTATTTT | TRBV11-2 | TRBD2 | TRBJ2-3 | few
CASSVDLYQETQYF | TGTGCCAGCAGCGTAGATCTGTACCAAGAGACCCAGTACTTC | TRBV9 | - | TRBJ2-5 | many
CASSDQGGNEQYF | TGTGCCAGCAGTGATCAAGGAGGAAACGAGCAGTACTTC | TRBV6-1 | - | TRBJ2-7 | -
CTSSLRQGSTDTQYF | TGTACCAGCAGCCTACGACAGGGGAGCACAGATACGCAGTATTTT | TRBV12-3/TRBV12-4 | TRBD1 | TRBJ2-3 | -
CASSLVSTSSTDTQYF | TGTGCCAGCAGCTTAGTTTCGACTAGTAGCACAGATACGCAGTATTTT | TRBV7-2 | - | TRBJ2-3 | few
CATSDLSGRNTQYF | TGTGCCACCAGTGATCTATCGGGGAGAAATACGCAGTATTTT | TRBV24-1 | - | TRBJ2-3 | few
CASSLGESNTGELFF | TGTGCCAGCAGTTTAGGCGAATCGAACACCGGGGAGCTGTTTTTT | TRBV27 | - | TRBJ2-2 | many
CASTRDPRETQYF | TGTGCCAGCACCAGGGACCCCAGGGAGACCCAGTACTTC | TRBV12-3/TRBV12-4 | - | TRBJ2-5 | few
CASSLSAGQGYEQYF | TGTGCCAGCAGCTTAAGTGCGGGACAGGGCTACGAGCAGTACTTC | TRBV7-3 | TRBD1 | TRBJ2-7 | -
CASFGGDGDTQYF | TGTGCCAGCTTTGGAGGGGACGGTGATACGCAGTATTTT | TRBV9 | - | TRBJ2-3 | few
CASSSTKNTGELFF | TGTGCCAGCAGCTCCACTAAGAACACCGGGGAGCTGTTTTTT | TRBV7-9 | - | TRBJ2-2 | -
CASSALRDRGGPGELFF | TGTGCCAGTAGTGCTCTCCGGGACAGGGGAGGTCCCGGGGAGCTGTTTTTT | TRBV19 | TRBD1 | TRBJ2-2 | many
CATSGTGNNEQFF | TGTGCCACCTCCGGGACAGGTAACAATGAGCAGTTCTTC | TRBV24-1 | TRBD1 | TRBJ2-1 | -
CSVEPGPETQYF | TGCAGCGTTGAGCCCGGTCCCGAGACCCAGTACTTC | TRBV29-1 | - | TRBJ2-5 | few
CASSRGGTNEKLFF | TGTGCCAGCAGCCGAGGGGGCACTAATGAAAAACTGTTTTTT | TRBV6-1 | TRBD1 | TRBJ1-4 | -
CASSAFVYSYEQYF | TGTGCCAGCAGCGCCTTCGTGTACTCCTACGAGCAGTACTTC | TRBV9 | - | TRBJ2-7 | many
CASSPGGFDGYTF | TGTGCCAGCTCACCTGGGGGCTTCGATGGCTACACCTTC | TRBV18 | - | TRBJ1-2 | -
CASSDPGERGTDTQYF | TGTGCCAGCAGCGACCCGGGGGAGAGAGGCACAGATACGCAGTATTTT | TRBV7-3 | - | TRBJ2-3 | few
CSARGQGASETQYF | TGCAGTGCTAGAGGACAGGGGGCGAGTGAGACCCAGTACTTC | TRBV20-1 | TRBD1 | TRBJ2-5 | few
CATSDSGTATDTQYF | TGTGCCACCAGTGACTCGGGGACAGCCACAGATACGCAGTATTTT | TRBV24-1 | TRBD1 | TRBJ2-3 | -
CASSLAPLSSGGTDTQYF | TGTGCCAGCAGCTTAGCTCCCCTCTCCTCCGGAGGGACAGATACGCAGTATTTT | TRBV13 | - | TRBJ2-3 | few
CASSLLGQGKHLPLHF | TGTGCCAGCAGCTTACTCGGACAGGGTAAACATCTACCCCTCCACTTT | TRBV5-6 | TRBD1 | TRBJ1-6 | few